One sample yielded the 32 T cell receptor beta chains listed below, sequenced in a study of CD8 T cells in ankylosing spondylitis. Their cognate antigens are unknown. Findings of the study overall: Blood of patients with ankylosing spondylitis appeared to be characterized by a TCR beta motif of 8 or 9 highly homologous variants.

TCRdb reanalysed the 5' RACE reads using MiXCR and keeps one entry per CDR3 protein. The sample carries fewer than 550,000 distinct CDR3 sequences, about 5.2% recorded once. Sequenced material: blood, either unsorted or a sorted T cell fraction (not recorded which). Every receptor here comes from a male donor with ankylosing spondylitis.

This clonotype was counted many times. The chain carries TRBV20-1 and TRBJ2-3; 7 bases are a match to TRBD1. The CDR3 consists of 14 residues. The ends lost 7 bases at V and 3 bases at J; junction bases unmatched: 10. In germline, CDR1 is DFQATT, CDR2 SNEGSKA (reference sequence). The DNA of the CDR3 is TGCAGTGGCCGACAGGGAGTTTGGACAGATACGCAGTATTTT. Translated, it gives CSGRQGVWTDTQYF.

Ten or more counts support this clonotype. This chain uses TRBV15 with TRBJ2-2; D might be TRBD1 (6 bases). The CDR3 consists of 15 residues. The germline V and J ends were trimmed by 5 bases and 3 bases, with 13 bases remaining between them. From germline, CDR1 is LNHNV and CDR2 YYDKDF (reference sequence). The CDR3 sequence is CATSVQDSYTGELFF. The CDR3 DNA sequence: TGTGCCACCAGCGTACAGGACAGTTACACCGGGGAGCTGTTTTTT. Based on the CDR3 plus reference TRBV15 and TRBJ2-2, the full variable domain is DAMVIQNPRYQVTQFGKPVTLSCSQTLNHNVMYWYQQKSSQAPKLLFHYYDKDFNNEADTPDNFQSRRPNTSFCFLDIRSPGLGDTAMYLCATSVQDSYTGELFFGEGSRLTVL.

This clonotype was counted many times. The gene calls are TRBV29-1 and TRBJ2-5; TRBD2 matches 8 bases. This CDR3 is 13 amino acids long. Germline V CDR1 and CDR2: SQVTM, ANQGSEA. The V and J ends lost 5 bases and 1 base, in that order; junction bases with no gene match: 3. The DNA for the CDR3 is TGCAGCGTTCGCGGGAGGACCCAAGAGACCCAGTACTTC. Protein sequence: CSVRGRTQETQYF.

There are many counts of this clonotype. This chain uses TRBV28 with TRBJ2-4; no definite D call. The germline V and J ends were trimmed by 2 bases and 0 bases, with 2 bases remaining between them. The germline V gene has CDR1 MDHEN and CDR2 SYDVKM. The CDR3 is 13 amino acids. CDR3 nucleotides: TGTGCCAGCAGTTTAGTAGCCAAAAACATTCAGTACTTC. Translating it yields CASSLVAKNIQYF. The full variable domain, its missing parts supplied by reference TRBV28 and TRBJ2-4, is DVKVTQSSRYLVKRTGEKVFLECVQDMDHENMFWYRQDPGLGLRLIYFSYDVKMKEKGDIPEGYSVSREKKERFSLILESASTNQTSMYLCASSLVAKNIQYFGAGTRLSVL.

Ten or more counts support this clonotype. This chain links TRBV20-1 with TRBJ2-3; TRBD2 agrees at 12 bases. The germline V gene encodes CDR1 DFQATT and CDR2 SNEGSKA (reference sequence). This CDR3 region has 15 residues. Germline trimming cut 5 bases from V and 2 bases from J; bases unmatched to any gene: 5. The CDR3 DNA is TGCAGTGCTCGGACTAGCGGGATCTCCACAGATACGCAGTATTTT. Translated, it gives CSARTSGISTDTQYF.

The table lists this clonotype with a few counts. The J gene is TRBJ2-3, the V gene TRBV4-1; D unclear. CDR1 is MGHRA, CDR2 YSYEKL, per germline. V dropped 4 bases and J dropped 1 base, with 15 bases sitting between them. This CDR3 comprises 16 residues. The chain's CDR3 is CASSRVGGVGTDTQYF. In DNA, the CDR3 is TGCGCCAGCAGCCGAGTCGGCGGAGTGGGCACAGATACGCAGTATTTT.

This clonotype was detected ten times or more. This chain joins TRBV20-1 and TRBJ2-1; D possibly corresponds to TRBD1 (6 bases). The ends were cut back, 6 bases at V and 4 bases at J, with 13 bases in the middle. Germline V CDR1 and CDR2: DFQATT, SNEGSKA (reference sequence). CDR3 length equals 13 residues. As DNA, the CDR3 is TGCAGTGCGGCTAGGGGGATGTACAATGAGCAGTTCTTC. It specifies CSAARGMYNEQFF.

This clonotype was seen repeatedly, ten times or more. The V call is TRBV5-4, the J call TRBJ1-5; D might be TRBD1 (5 bases). The ends were cut back, 4 bases at V and 0 bases at J, with 11 bases in the middle. The germline V gene encodes CDR1 SGHNT and CDR2 YYREEE (reference sequence). The CDR3 sequence is 15 residues long. CDR3 sequence (DNA): TGTGCCAGCAGCCGGGGCACAGGTAGCAATCAGCCCCAGCATTTT. Translating it yields CASSRGTGSNQPQHF.

This rearrangement joins TRBV20-1 to TRBJ2-7; 9 nucleotides align to TRBD2. This CDR3 comprises 13 residues. Germline V gene sequence: CDR1 DFQATT, CDR2 SNEGSKA (reference sequence). V lost 5 bases, J lost 3 bases, and 5 bases stayed unmatched. CDR3: CSARSGSLYEQYF. The DNA of the CDR3 is TGCAGTGCTCGTAGCGGGAGTCTCTACGAGCAGTACTTC.

The rearrangement uses TRBV2 and TRBJ1-1; unclear D gene. The CDR3 covers 13 residues. Germline assignment: CDR1 SNHLY and CDR2 FYNNEI. Trimming stripped 7 bases from V and 4 bases from J, with 13 bases between. The DNA of the CDR3 is TGTGCCAGCACGATTCCGGCGGGCACTGAAGCTTTCTTT. Translation gives CASTIPAGTEAFF. Full variable domain (outside the CDR3, taken from reference TRBV2 and TRBJ1-1): EPEVTQTPSHQVTQMGQEVILRCVPISNHLYFYWYRQILGQKVEFLVSFYNNEISEKSEIFDDQFSVERPDGSNFTLKIRSTKLEDSAMYFCASTIPAGTEAFFGQGTRLTVV.

The table lists this clonotype with many counts. V is TRBV5-1 and J is TRBJ2-5, with a possible D match to TRBD1 (8 bases). The germline V and J ends were trimmed by 4 bases and 5 bases, with 15 bases remaining between them. Germline loops: CDR1 SGHRS, CDR2 YFSETQ. The CDR3 is 14 residues long. CDR3 amino acids: CASSNDRGGETQYF. The CDR3 DNA reads as TGCGCCAGCAGCAACGACAGGGGAGGGGAGACCCAGTACTTC. The full variable domain, in which reference TRBV5-1 and TRBJ2-5 provide the parts outside the CDR3, is KAGVTQTPRYLIKTRGQQVTLSCSPISGHRSVSWYQQTPGQGLQFLFEYFSETQRNKGNFPGRFSGRQFSNSRSEMNVSTLELGDSALYLCASSNDRGGETQYFGPGTRLLVL.

This clonotype appeared many times. J is TRBJ2-1 and V is TRBV15, with 11 bases that match TRBD2. The CDR3 contains 16 residues. Germline V gives CDR1 LNHNV, CDR2 YYDKDF (reference sequence). J was trimmed by 9 bases and V by 3 bases; bases with no gene match: 10. The CDR3 nucleotides read TGTGCCACCAGCAGCCCAACTAGCGGGAGAATTGGTGAGCAGTTCTTC. Protein sequence: CATSSPTSGRIGEQFF.

This clonotype was picked up many times. This chain uses TRBV11-2 with TRBJ2-4; the D is unclear. Germline CDR1 SGHAT, CDR2 FQNNGV. V was cut by 1 base and J by 0 bases, with 10 bases left in between. The CDR3 runs to 16 residues. The CDR3 loop reads CASSLGYKLAKNIQYF. For the CDR3, the DNA is TGTGCCAGCAGCTTAGGATACAAACTAGCCAAAAACATTCAGTACTTC. The variable domain in full, with the rest retrieved from reference TRBV11-2 and TRBJ2-4, is EAGVAQSPRYKIIEKRQSVAFWCNPISGHATLYWYQQILGQGPKLLIQFQNNGVVDDSQLPKDRFSAERLKGVDSTLKIQPAKLEDSAVYLCASSLGYKLAKNIQYFGAGTRLSVL.

The chain carries TRBV18 and TRBJ2-7, with 9 positions matching TRBD1. This CDR3 has 14 residues. V shed 3 bases and J 6 bases; nucleotides not matched to a gene: 6. The germline CDR1 and CDR2 sequences are KGHSH and LQKENI. CDR3 amino acids: CASSPLDRGSEQYF. Written as DNA, the CDR3 is TGTGCCAGCTCACCTTTGGACAGGGGTTCCGAGCAGTACTTC.

In its sample, this clonotype was seen many times. V is TRBV20-1 and J is TRBJ1-4; D may be TRBD1 (6 bases). Germline V CDR1 and CDR2: DFQATT, SNEGSKA (reference sequence). V was trimmed by 5 bases and J by 7 bases, leaving 17 bases between them. The CDR3 runs 14 residues. The CDR3 region is CSAEEGLRGEKLFF. The CDR3 DNA reads TGCAGTGCTGAAGAGGGCCTCAGGGGTGAAAAACTGTTTTTT.

There are a few counts of this clonotype. The CDR3 protein is CASSLRQNLNTEAFF. CDR3 bases: TGTGCCAGCAGCTTAAGGCAGAACCTGAACACTGAAGCTTTCTTT. The V call is TRBV11-2, the J call TRBJ1-1; D gene unclear. V was trimmed by 2 bases and J by 0 bases, leaving 10 bases between them. The CDR3 covers 15 residues. Germline assignment: CDR1 SGHAT and CDR2 FQNNGV.

Points on this clonotype: One end of the junction varies from germline; a read error may be responsible. The chain combines TRBV3-1 with TRBJ2-6; the D call may be TRBD1 or TRBD2 (5 bases each). Per the germline V gene, CDR1 is LGHDT and CDR2 is YNNKEL (reference sequence). The CDR3 covers 19 residues. CDR3 sequence (DNA): TGTGCCCGCAGCCCCAGCGTTCCGGGACCACGCTCTGGGGCCAACGTCCTGACTTTC. It encodes CARSPSVPGPRSGANVLTF.

This clonotype turned up a few times. The chain has TRBV3-1 and TRBJ2-4; the D call may be TRBD1 or TRBD2 (5 bases each). There are 14 residues in the CDR3. V was shortened by 1 base and J by 5 bases, with 9 bases between the two germline ends. Germline CDR1 and CDR2: LGHDT and YNNKEL (reference sequence). The chain's CDR3 is CASSQGRDENIQYF. CDR3 DNA: TGTGCCAGCAGCCAAGGCAGGGACGAAAACATTCAGTACTTC.

This clonotype was seen ten or more times. This chain links TRBV4-2 with TRBJ1-2, with D possibly matching TRBD1 (5 bases). CDR1 and CDR2 from the germline V gene are LGHNA and YNFKEQ. There are 12 residues in the CDR3. Trimming took off 0 bases at V and 8 bases at J, with 7 bases between the two ends. The CDR3 sequence is CASSQEWGGYTF. Here the CDR3 DNA reads TGTGCCAGCAGCCAAGAATGGGGCGGCTACACCTTC.

This clonotype was counted at least ten times. This chain uses TRBV12-3 or TRBV12-4 with TRBJ2-1, with 8 bases matching TRBD2. The V gene end was trimmed by 5 bases and the J gene end by 6 bases; junction bases not matched to a gene: 9. The CDR3 covers 15 residues. The DNA for the CDR3 is TGTGCCAGCAGTGCTCCCGGGACTAGAGGCAATGAGCAGTTCTTC. Amino acids: CASSAPGTRGNEQFF.

The chain is built from TRBV20-1 and TRBJ2-2; 16 nucleotides match TRBD2. Losses at the gene ends were 3 bases for V and 6 bases for J; bases not matched to a gene: 4. Germline values: CDR1 DFQATT, CDR2 SNEGSKA (reference sequence). The CDR3 loop spans 16 amino acids. Here the CDR3 DNA reads TGCAGTGCTAGGGGGACTAGCGGGAGGGCCCCCGGGGAGCTGTTTTTT. This translates into CSARGTSGRAPGELFF.

This clonotype was counted many times. The genes are TRBV7-2 and TRBJ2-1, with D hard to call. The CDR3 length is 17 residues. Germline V gene lookup returns CDR1 SGHTA and CDR2 FQGNSA. V was cut by 2 bases and J by 5 bases, with 19 bases left in between. This chain's CDR3 is CASSLRWGTPRDNEQFF. The CDR3 region has the DNA TGTGCCAGCAGCTTACGTTGGGGTACTCCTCGTGACAATGAGCAGTTCTTC.

The chain combines TRBV20-1 with TRBJ1-1; 7 positions agree with TRBD1. Trimming removed 6 bases from V and 3 bases from J; junction bases left unmatched: 7. The germline CDR1 and CDR2 sequences are DFQATT and SNEGSKA (reference sequence). This CDR3 is 13 amino acids long. The chain's CDR3 is CSAPGQFDTEAFF. CDR3 DNA sequence: TGCAGTGCCCCGGGACAGTTTGACACTGAAGCTTTCTTT.

A few counts support this clonotype. V is TRBV18 and J is TRBJ1-2; tentatively, D is TRBD1 (6 bases). Deletions cut 3 bases from V and 3 bases from J, with 26 bases between. The V gene's germline CDR1 is KGHSH and CDR2 LQKENI. The CDR3 loop spans 19 amino acids. The CDR3 loop is CASSPQPLGRGGRDYGYTF. The CDR3 nucleotides read TGTGCCAGCTCACCCCAACCTCTTGGCAGGGGAGGACGAGACTATGGCTACACCTTC.

The sample holds a few counts of this clonotype. The V call is TRBV10-1, the J call TRBJ1-1; D remains unclear. Deletions cut 6 bases from V and 1 base from J, with 12 bases between. This CDR3 has 14 residues. Germline lookup yields CDR1 WNHNN and CDR2 SYGVQD (reference sequence). CDR3 region: CASRAGTPNTEAFF. In DNA, the CDR3 is TGCGCCAGCAGAGCAGGAACCCCGAACACTGAAGCTTTCTTT.

As to this clonotype: A much larger clonotype is one base distant, so this may be a read error. This chain links TRBV27 with TRBJ2-7; D gene ambiguous. Per the germline V gene, CDR1 is MNHEY and CDR2 is SMNVEV (reference sequence). This CDR3 spans 13 amino acids. V was pared by 5 bases and J by 4 bases, with 12 bases between. CDR3 coding DNA: TGTGCCAGCAGTCCCCTTGCCAGATACGAGCAGTACTTC. Translating gives CASSPLARYEQYF.

Of note for this clonotype: This sequence may be a read error, since a much larger clone differs from it by one base. The rearrangement uses TRBV20-1 and TRBJ2-5, with D possibly being TRBD1 or TRBD2 (5 bases each). This CDR3 spans 16 amino acids. Trimming left V 0 bases short and J 1 base short, with 15 bases between. Looked up from germline, CDR1 is DFQATT and CDR2 is SNEGSKA (reference sequence). CDR3 nucleotide sequence: TGCAGTGCTAGAGATCCGGGACCAGCGGCCCAAGAGACCCAGTACTTC. Protein: CSARDPGPAAQETQYF.

This clonotype was seen repeatedly, ten times or more. The chain employs TRBV7-2 and TRBJ2-7; D possibly corresponds to TRBD2 (6 bases). This CDR3 is built from 16 residues. V shed 5 bases and J shed 3 bases, with 20 bases lying between them. From germline, CDR1 is SGHTA and CDR2 FQGNSA. CDR3 in DNA: TGTGCCAGCAGCACCCAAAGAACGGGAGATTACTACGAGCAGTACTTC. It translates to CASSTQRTGDYYEQYF.

At least ten counts were recorded for this clonotype. The chain combines TRBV7-3 with TRBJ2-3, with 9 bases lining up with TRBD1. V trimming: 5 bases; J trimming: 5 bases; junction bases outside the gene matches: 5. Germline assignment: CDR1 SGHTA and CDR2 FQGTGA. The CDR3 is made up of 14 amino acids. DNA for the CDR3: TGTGCCAGCAGCCTACGACAGGGGGGAGATACGCAGTATTTT. It is translated as CASSLRQGGDTQYF.

This clonotype has ten or more counts. The V call is TRBV7-9, the J call TRBJ2-7; no definite D call. Trimming shortened V by 3 bases and J by 2 bases, and 14 bases separated the two germline ends. Germline-derived CDR1 and CDR2 are SEHNR and FQNEAQ (reference sequence). CDR3 length: 15 residues. Here the CDR3 reads CASSLVRVGTYEQYF. Written as DNA, the CDR3 is TGTGCCAGCAGCTTGGTAAGGGTTGGAACCTACGAGCAGTACTTC.

This clonotype has a count of ten or more. The chain joins TRBV7-8 to TRBJ1-1; weak D call: TRBD1 (6 bases). Germline CDR1 is SGHVS and CDR2 is FQNEAQ. V was pared by 5 bases and J by 10 bases, with 14 bases between. This CDR3 has 12 residues. CDR3 protein: CASSTLTGRAFF. CDR3 DNA sequence: TGTGCCAGCAGCACACTAACAGGGAGAGCTTTCTTT.

Ten or more counts support this clonotype. The chain combines TRBV27 with TRBJ1-2, with D unresolved. The CDR3 loop spans 13 amino acids. V lost 5 bases to trimming and J lost 4 bases, with 11 bases between them. Germline CDR1 is MNHEY and CDR2 is SMNVEV (reference sequence). CDR3 region: CASSPLPAYGYTF. Here the CDR3 DNA reads TGTGCCAGCAGTCCCCTCCCTGCCTATGGCTACACCTTC.